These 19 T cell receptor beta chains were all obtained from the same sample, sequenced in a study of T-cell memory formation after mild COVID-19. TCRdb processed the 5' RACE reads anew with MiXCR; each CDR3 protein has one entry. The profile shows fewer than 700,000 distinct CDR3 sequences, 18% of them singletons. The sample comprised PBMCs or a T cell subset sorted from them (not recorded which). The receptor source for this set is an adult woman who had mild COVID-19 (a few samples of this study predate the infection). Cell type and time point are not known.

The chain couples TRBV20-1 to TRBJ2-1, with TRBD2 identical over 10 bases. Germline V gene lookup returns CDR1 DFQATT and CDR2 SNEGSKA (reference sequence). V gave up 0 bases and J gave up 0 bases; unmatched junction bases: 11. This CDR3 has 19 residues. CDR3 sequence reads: CSARDSKGSGGSSYNEQFF. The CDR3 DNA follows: TGCAGTGCTAGAGATAGTAAGGGTAGCGGGGGGTCCTCCTACAATGAGCAGTTCTTC.

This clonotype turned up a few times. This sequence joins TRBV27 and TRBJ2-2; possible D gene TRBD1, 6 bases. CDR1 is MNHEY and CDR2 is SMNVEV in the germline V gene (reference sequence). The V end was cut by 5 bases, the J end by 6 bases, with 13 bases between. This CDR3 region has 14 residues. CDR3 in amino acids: CASSPRTDAGELFF. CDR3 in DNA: TGTGCCAGCAGTCCGAGGACAGATGCCGGGGAGCTGTTTTTT.

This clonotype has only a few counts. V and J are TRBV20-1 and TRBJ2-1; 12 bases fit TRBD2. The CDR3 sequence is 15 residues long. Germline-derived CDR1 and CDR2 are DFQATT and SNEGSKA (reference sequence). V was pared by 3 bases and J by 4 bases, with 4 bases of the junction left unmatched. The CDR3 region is CSASGLAGQYNEQFF. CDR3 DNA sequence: TGCAGTGCTAGTGGACTAGCGGGACAATACAATGAGCAGTTCTTC.

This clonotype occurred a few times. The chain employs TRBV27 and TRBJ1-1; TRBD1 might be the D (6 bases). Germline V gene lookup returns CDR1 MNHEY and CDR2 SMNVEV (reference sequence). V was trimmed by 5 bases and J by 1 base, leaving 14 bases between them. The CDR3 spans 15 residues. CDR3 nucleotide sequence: TGTGCCAGCAGTCGGGGCGGCAGGGGGAACACTGAAGCTTTCTTT. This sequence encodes CASSRGGRGNTEAFF.

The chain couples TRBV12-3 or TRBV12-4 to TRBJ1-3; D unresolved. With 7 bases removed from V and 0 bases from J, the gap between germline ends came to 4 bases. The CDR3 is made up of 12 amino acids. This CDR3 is CASTLSGNTIYF. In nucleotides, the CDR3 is TGTGCCAGCACCCTCTCTGGAAACACCATATATTTT.

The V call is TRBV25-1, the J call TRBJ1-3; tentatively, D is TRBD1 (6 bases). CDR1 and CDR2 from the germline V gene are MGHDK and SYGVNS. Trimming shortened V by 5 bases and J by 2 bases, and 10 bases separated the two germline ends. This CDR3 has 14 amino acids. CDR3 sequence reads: CASSLTGTGNTIYF. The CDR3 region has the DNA TGTGCCAGCAGTCTCACAGGGACTGGAAACACCATATATTTT.

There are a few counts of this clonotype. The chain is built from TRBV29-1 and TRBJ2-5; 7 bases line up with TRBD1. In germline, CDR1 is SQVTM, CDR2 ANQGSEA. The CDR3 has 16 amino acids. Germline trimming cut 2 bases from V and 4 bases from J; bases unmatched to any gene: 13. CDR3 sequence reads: CSVERGTEDSRETQYF. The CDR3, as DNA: TGCAGCGTTGAACGAGGGACAGAGGATTCGAGAGAGACCCAGTACTTC.

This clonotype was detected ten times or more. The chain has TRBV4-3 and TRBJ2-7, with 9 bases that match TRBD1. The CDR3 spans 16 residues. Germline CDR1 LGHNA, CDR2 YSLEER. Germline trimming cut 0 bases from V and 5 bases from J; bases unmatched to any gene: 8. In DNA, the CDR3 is TGCGCCAGCAGCCAAGATTGGGGGACAGGGTCCAACGAGCAGTACTTC. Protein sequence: CASSQDWGTGSNEQYF.

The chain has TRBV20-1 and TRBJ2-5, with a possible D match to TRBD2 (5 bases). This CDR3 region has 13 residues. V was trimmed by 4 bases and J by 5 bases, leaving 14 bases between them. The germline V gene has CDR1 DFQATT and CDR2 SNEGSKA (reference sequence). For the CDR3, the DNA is TGCAGTGCTAAGACCGGGATAGTCGAGACCCAGTACTTC. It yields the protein CSAKTGIVETQYF.

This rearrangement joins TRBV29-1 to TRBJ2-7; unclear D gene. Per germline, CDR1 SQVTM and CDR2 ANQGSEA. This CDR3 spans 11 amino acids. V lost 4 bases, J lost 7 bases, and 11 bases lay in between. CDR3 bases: TGCAGCGTTGGTTTATCTCGGGAGCAGTACTTC. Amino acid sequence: CSVGLSREQYF.

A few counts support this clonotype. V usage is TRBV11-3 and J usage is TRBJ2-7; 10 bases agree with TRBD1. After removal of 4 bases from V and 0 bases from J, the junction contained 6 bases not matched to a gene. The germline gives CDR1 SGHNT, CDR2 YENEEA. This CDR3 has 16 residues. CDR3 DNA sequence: TGTGCCAGCAGCTCCGGGACAGGGGTCCTCTCCTACGAGCAGTACTTC. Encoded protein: CASSSGTGVLSYEQYF.

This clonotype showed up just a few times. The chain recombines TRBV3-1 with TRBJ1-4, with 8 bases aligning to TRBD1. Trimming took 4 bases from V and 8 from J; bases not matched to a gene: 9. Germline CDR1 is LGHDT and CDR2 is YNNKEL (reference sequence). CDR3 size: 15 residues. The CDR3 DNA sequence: TGTGCCAGCAGCCGCCTACGACAGGGGCGGGAAAAACTGTTTTTT. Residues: CASSRLRQGREKLFF.

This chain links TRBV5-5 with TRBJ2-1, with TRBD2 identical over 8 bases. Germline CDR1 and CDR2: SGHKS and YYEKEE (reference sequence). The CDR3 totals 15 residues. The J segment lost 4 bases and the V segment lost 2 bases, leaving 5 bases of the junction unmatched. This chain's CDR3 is CASSLQRELYNEQFF. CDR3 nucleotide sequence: TGTGCCAGCAGCTTACAGCGGGAGTTGTACAATGAGCAGTTCTTC.

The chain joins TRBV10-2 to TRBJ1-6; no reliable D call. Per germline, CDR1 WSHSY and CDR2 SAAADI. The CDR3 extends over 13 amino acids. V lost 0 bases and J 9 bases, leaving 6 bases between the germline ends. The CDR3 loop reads CASSESGSSPLHF. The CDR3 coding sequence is TGCGCCAGCAGTGAGTCAGGGAGTTCACCCCTCCACTTT.

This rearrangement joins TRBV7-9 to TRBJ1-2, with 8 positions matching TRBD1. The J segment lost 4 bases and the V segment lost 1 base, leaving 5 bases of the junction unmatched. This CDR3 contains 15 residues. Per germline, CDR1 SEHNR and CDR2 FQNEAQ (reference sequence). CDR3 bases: TGTGCCAGCAGCTTAGGGGGACAGGAGCCCTATGGCTACACCTTC. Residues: CASSLGGQEPYGYTF.

CDR3 loop: CASSPGGFKNGYTF. The CDR3 DNA sequence: TGTGCCAGCAGCCCGGGGGGGTTTAAGAATGGCTACACCTTC. The V and J genes are TRBV27 and TRBJ1-2, with D possibly being TRBD1 (5 bases). Trimming shortened V by 6 bases and J by 6 bases, and 17 bases separated the two germline ends. There are 14 residues in the CDR3. Germline CDR1 is MNHEY and CDR2 is SMNVEV (reference sequence).

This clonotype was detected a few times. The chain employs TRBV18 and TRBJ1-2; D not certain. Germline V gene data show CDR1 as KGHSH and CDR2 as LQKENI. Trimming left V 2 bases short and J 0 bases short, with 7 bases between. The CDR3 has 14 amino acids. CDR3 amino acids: CASSPGSTNYGYTF. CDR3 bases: TGTGCCAGCTCACCAGGCAGCACTAACTATGGCTACACCTTC.

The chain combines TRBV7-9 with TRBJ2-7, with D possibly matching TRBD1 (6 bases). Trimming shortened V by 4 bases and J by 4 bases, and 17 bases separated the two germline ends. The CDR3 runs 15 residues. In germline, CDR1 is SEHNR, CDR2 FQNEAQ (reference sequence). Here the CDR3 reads CASSSPGTRDYEQYF. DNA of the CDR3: TGTGCCAGCAGCTCCCCCGGGACAAGAGATTACGAGCAGTACTTC.

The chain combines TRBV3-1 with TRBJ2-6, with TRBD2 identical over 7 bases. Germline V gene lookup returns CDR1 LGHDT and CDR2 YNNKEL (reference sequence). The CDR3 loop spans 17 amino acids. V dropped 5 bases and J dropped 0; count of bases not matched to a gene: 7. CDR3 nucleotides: TGTGCCAGCAGCGAAAGCGGGATGATCTCTGGGGCCAACGTCCTGACTTTC. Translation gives CASSESGMISGANVLTF.